Included here is one T cell receptor beta chain sequence, with context. It has no known antigen specificity. There are no base qualities to consult, and no much larger clone falls within one base. TCRbeta CDR3 regions were amplified from genomic DNA using the immunoSEQ Assay, a bias-controlled multiplex PCR. In the source study's methods: Nucleated cell counts per sample were estimated from amplification of reference gene primers within the assay. To quantify the absolute abundance of each unique TCRbeta CDR3 rearrangement, sequence reads were collapsed and filtered. For each sample, productive Simpson clonality was calculated by taking the square root of Simpson's diversity index across productive rearrangements. TCRdb obtained this table from immuneACCESS and retained in-frame rearrangements with V and J assigned. These tables miss some clones; where compared with another copy, unresolved V genes account for less than half of the shortfall, and the remainder is unexplained. V, J and clone size were drawn from that table, and D and trimming were deduced from the DNA. Counted in this sample were roughly 320,000 clones; approximately 91% of them appeared once. Around 3.9% of the sample rests with the top ten.

CDR3 length: 11 amino acids, cysteine to phenylalanine. CDR3 DNA is the only sequence kept; it has 33 bases, read in frame from the first base. From the germline V gene, CDR1 is ENHRY and CDR2 is SYGVKD. V is cut back by 4 bases and J by 7 bases, with 0 bases in the junction unmatched. Enrolling through a virtual design, the prospective study's participants ranged in age from roughly 18 to 100 years and lived across about two dozen United States geographic areas. In the prospective study, cohorts were assigned on the basis of participant-reported clinical history obtained from a screening survey and a study questionnaire. Exposed participants had been in contact with someone with a PCR-confirmed or clinician-diagnosed COVID-19 case within 2 weeks of study entry. In the prospective study, mobile phlebotomists collected whole blood, serum and a nasopharyngeal or oropharyngeal swab from each participant. Participants in the prospective study had the option to provide additional blood draws and questionnaires over a roughly 2-month period. Blood samples from the prospective study were shipped frozen or at room temperature prior to DNA extraction.

This sample is drawn from a study of blood T cell repertoires in COVID-19 (dated by TCRdb to 2019 to 2021). For the study in its entirety: Samples from collaborators originated in the United States, Italy and Spain and spanned both the acute and convalescent phases of COVID-19. The material from the prospective study consisted of cDNA or gDNA derived from T cells, B-cell-depleted T cells, or PBMCs. Deeply sampled blood TCRbeta repertoires from subjects exposed to, actively infected with, or recovered from COVID-19 were included in the dataset. A freely available public database, intended as a resource for researchers studying the immune response to SARS-CoV-2, is where the repertoires were released. Samples came from the ongoing ImmuneRACE study (first 160 participants) plus 1,254 subjects from 6 global collaborators. A de-identified subject ID, COVID-19 status, age in years and sex were almost always included in the sample metadata. Where available, HLA class I and class II types were obtained from metadata supplied by the sample provider rather than from assay-based typing.

Study-wide findings and limitations: The quantity of clinical and demographic metadata differed by source and by participant and was supplied without curation.

This sequence originates from a woman in her twenties or thirties who had been exposed to COVID-19. The sequenced sample consisted of PBMCs or T cells enriched from blood (not recorded which). The rearrangement joined TRBV10-3 to TRBJ1-1; a stretch of 7 junction bases matches TRBD1. For the CDR3, the sequence is CAISGDSEAFF. The DNA sequence is TGTGCCATCAGTGGGGACAGTGAAGCTTTCTTT.